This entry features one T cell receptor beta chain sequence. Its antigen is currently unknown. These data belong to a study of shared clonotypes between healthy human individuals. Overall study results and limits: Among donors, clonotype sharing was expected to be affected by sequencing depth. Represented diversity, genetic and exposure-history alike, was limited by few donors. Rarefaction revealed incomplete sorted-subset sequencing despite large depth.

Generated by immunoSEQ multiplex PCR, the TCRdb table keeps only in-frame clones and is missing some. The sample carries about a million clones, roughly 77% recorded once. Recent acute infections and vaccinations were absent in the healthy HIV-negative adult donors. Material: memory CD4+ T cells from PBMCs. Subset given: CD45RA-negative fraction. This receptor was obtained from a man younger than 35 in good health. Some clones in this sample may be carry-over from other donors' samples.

The CDR3 loop reads CASSLVRTANNEQFF. The CDR3 nucleotides are TGTGCCAGCAGCTTAGTTCGGACAGCCAACAATGAGCAGTTCTTC. V gene TRBV7-9 combines with J gene TRBJ2-1; maybe TRBD1 (6 bases). Per germline, CDR1 SEHNR and CDR2 FQNEAQ (reference sequence). This CDR3 comprises 15 residues. With 1 base removed from V and 5 bases from J, the gap between germline ends came to 12 bases.